These 5 T cell receptor beta chains originate from one sample sequenced in a study of sequential checkpoint blockade in melanoma. TCRdb's copy holds only in-frame clones and misses some; the assay was immunoSEQ multiplex PCR. The data hold approximately 10,000 clones, with 73% observed a single time. The treatment here: randomized to nivolumab then ipilimumab (arm A) or the reverse (arm B). The input for sequencing was CD8+ T cells sorted from blood (inferred from file names), taken from a patient given nivolumab and ipilimumab in sequence. Receptors originate from a human donor with melanoma.

This chain connects TRBV14 to TRBJ2-7; 7 positions match TRBD1. This CDR3 contains 12 residues. J lost 4 bases, V lost 5 bases, and 2 bases had no gene match. Looked up from germline, CDR1 is SGHDN and CDR2 is FVKESK. The CDR3 protein is CASSDRVYEQYF. The CDR3 region has the DNA TGTGCCAGCAGCGACAGGGTATACGAGCAGTACTTC.

The rearrangement links TRBV19 to TRBJ1-5, with 7 bases aligning to TRBD1. The CDR3 is made up of 14 amino acids. With V trimmed by 9 bases and J by 4 bases, 9 bases remained unmatched. Germline lookup yields CDR1 LNHDA and CDR2 SQIVND (reference sequence). Here the CDR3 DNA reads TGTGCCAGCGGACCCCTACAGGGGAATCAGCCCCAGCATTTT. Residues: CASGPLQGNQPQHF.

This chain connects TRBV30 to TRBJ2-7; D is unresolved. There are 13 residues in the CDR3. Trimming stripped 3 bases from V and 5 bases from J, with 14 bases between. The germline V gene encodes CDR1 GTSNPN and CDR2 SVGIG (reference sequence). CDR3 in DNA: TGTGCCTGGAGGCAACTCCCCCCCAACGAGCAGTACTTC. It yields the protein CAWRQLPPNEQYF.

This chain uses TRBV11-3 with TRBJ2-1, with D perhaps matching TRBD2 (5 bases). The CDR3 consists of 15 residues. Germline values: CDR1 SGHNT, CDR2 YENEEA. V lost 4 bases and J 5 bases, leaving 15 bases between the germline ends. The CDR3 nucleotides read TGTGCCAGCAGCTCTCTGAAGGAGGAACACAATGAGCAGTTCTTC. It translates to CASSSLKEEHNEQFF.

The chain is built from TRBV4-3 and TRBJ2-7; perhaps TRBD1 as D (6 bases). CDR1 is LGHNA and CDR2 is YSLEER in the germline V gene. The CDR3 covers 15 residues. V was cut by 3 bases and J by 5 bases, with 17 bases left in between. The CDR3, as DNA: TGCGCCAGCAGCCAGGGGACACTGACGAAGGACGAGCAGTACTTC. Translating it yields CASSQGTLTKDEQYF.